This record concerns one T cell receptor (beta chain) sequence. This entry is derived from a study of blood T cell repertoires in COVID-19. Study-wide background: Samples of COVID-19 (acute and convalescent) were obtained from the United States, Italy and Spain. PBMCs, B-cell-depleted T cells, or T cells were the source of the cDNA or gDNA that made up the material.

Patients in Seattle were enrolled during active infection, then followed longitudinally. In the source study's methods: Amplification of reference gene primers provided the estimated nucleated cell counts. Sequencing used immunoSEQ multiplex PCR; TCRdb keeps in-frame clones, though not all of them. V and J calls and clone size follow that table, whereas D and trimming were derived from the DNA. The table records 200,000 to 250,000 clones, approximately 85% of them present only once. This CDR3 is 15 amino acids long. Per germline, CDR1 LGHNA and CDR2 YNFKEQ. V was clipped by 1 base and J by 4 bases, with 13 bases between them.

The sequenced material came from peripheral blood. This receptor was identified in a man over 45 with COVID-19, enrolled during active disease. This sequence joins TRBV4-2 and TRBJ1-1; D is ambiguous. CDR3 bases: TGTGCCAGCAGCCAAGTCACAGCGGGGAGCACTGAAGCTTTCTTT. It encodes CASSQVTAGSTEAFF.